This entry describes one T cell receptor (beta chain). As for time point: cycle 4 day 1 (C4D1), after 5 to 7 weeks of nivolumab. Brentuximab vedotin exposure varied among the patients, all of whom had relapsed after autologous stem cell transplantation. The assay was immunoSEQ multiplex PCR, and TCRdb's table has in-frame clones only and misses some. The repertoire holds roughly 52,000 clones, with more than 75% as singletons. This record belongs to a study of PD-1 blockade in classical Hodgkin lymphoma. Trimming cost V 2 bases and J 6 bases, with 9 bases left between them. This CDR3 is built from 13 residues. Germline CDR1 MRHNA, CDR2 SNTAGT.

This sequence originates from a human donor with classical Hodgkin lymphoma. The sequencing used peripheral blood mononuclear cells (PBMCs), collected before the fourth cycle of nivolumab. The chain combines TRBV6-4 with TRBJ2-3, with D uncertain. The CDR3 region has the DNA TGTGCCAGCAGTGACCAGATGCTGGATACGCAGTATTTT. Amino acids: CASSDQMLDTQYF.